A single sample gave rise to the 11 T cell receptor beta chains below, sequenced in a study of blood T cell repertoires in COVID-19. The method was immunoSEQ multiplex PCR; TCRdb's version includes in-frame clones alone and lacks a portion of them. In the table there are 290,000 or so clones, approximately 90% of which are singletons. The source material was peripheral blood. All receptors derive from a woman in her thirties with COVID-19, enrolled during active disease.

The genes are TRBV6-2 or TRBV6-3 and TRBJ2-7; 9 positions agree with TRBD2. This CDR3 has 14 amino acids. CDR1 is MNHEY and CDR2 is SVGEGT in the germline V gene. Trimming removed 2 bases from V and 6 bases from J; junction bases left unmatched: 5. The CDR3 DNA reads as TGTGCCAGCAGTTACGCGGGAGGGCCCTCCGAGCAGTACTTC. Protein: CASSYAGGPSEQYF.

The CDR3 region is CASSETWGGSPLHF. As DNA, the CDR3 is TGTGCCAGCAGCGAAACTTGGGGCGGTTCACCCCTCCACTTT. The V call is TRBV7-3, the J call TRBJ1-6; D perhaps matches TRBD1 (5 bases). The length of the CDR3 is 14 residues. Looked up from germline, CDR1 is SGHTA and CDR2 is FQGTGA. V lost 5 bases and J lost 9, with 14 bases in between.

V gene TRBV3-1 (or the pseudogene TRBV3-2) combines with J gene TRBJ1-2; weak D call: TRBD1 (6 bases). The CDR3 sequence is 12 residues long. CDR1 is LGHDT and CDR2 is YNNKEL in the germline V gene (reference sequence). V gave up 2 bases and J gave up 5 bases, with 6 bases separating them. DNA for the CDR3: TGTGCCAGCAGCCAACAGGGGTATGGCTACACCTTC. Encoded protein: CASSQQGYGYTF.

The chain employs TRBV28 and TRBJ1-4; no definite D call. V was cut by 8 bases and J by 0 bases, with 16 bases left in between. This CDR3 has 16 amino acids. Per germline, CDR1 MDHEN and CDR2 SYDVKM. The CDR3 bases are TGTGCCAGCTCCAGCGTCTTAATCGCAACTAATGAAAAACTGTTTTTT. Its translation is CASSSVLIATNEKLFF. Filled out from reference TRBV28 and TRBJ1-4, the complete variable domain reads DVKVTQSSRYLVKRTGEKVFLECVQDMDHENMFWYRQDPGLGLRLIYFSYDVKMKEKGDIPEGYSVSREKKERFSLILESASTNQTSMYLCASSSVLIATNEKLFFGSGTQLSVL.

V is TRBV19 and J is TRBJ1-1; 9 positions match TRBD1. Germline V gene data show CDR1 as LNHDA and CDR2 as SQIVND (reference sequence). This CDR3 region has 13 residues. V shed 10 bases and J 9 bases; nucleotides not matched to a gene: 12. The CDR3 protein is CATLTPGQGKAFF. The CDR3 DNA reads TGTGCCACCCTTACGCCGGGACAGGGTAAAGCTTTCTTT.

The chain employs TRBV3-1 (or the pseudogene TRBV3-2) and TRBJ2-1, with TRBD2 matching 10 bases. Germline V gene sequence: CDR1 LGHDT, CDR2 YNNKEL (reference sequence). After removal of 2 bases from V and 13 bases from J, the junction contained 5 bases not matched to a gene. The CDR3 is made up of 13 amino acids. The CDR3 nucleotides read TGTGCCAGCAGCCAACCCGGACTAGCGGCTCAGTTCTTC. Encoded protein: CASSQPGLAAQFF.

The chain joins TRBV4-1 to TRBJ2-3; D call uncertain. Per germline, CDR1 MGHRA and CDR2 YSYEKL. The CDR3 covers 15 residues. V gave up 0 bases and J gave up 3 bases, with 10 bases separating them. In nucleotides, the CDR3 is TGCGCCAGCAGCCAAGATTTAACAGCTACAGATACGCAGTATTTT. Translation: CASSQDLTATDTQYF.

V and J are TRBV3-1 (or the pseudogene TRBV3-2) and TRBJ2-1; 10 bases are a match to TRBD2. This CDR3 has 15 amino acids. V was pared by 6 bases and J by 0 bases, with 2 bases of the junction left unmatched. Germline CDR1 reads LGHDT; CDR2 reads YNNKEL (reference sequence). CDR3 bases: TGTGCCAGCAGACTAGCGGGGAGCTCCTACAATGAGCAGTTCTTC. The encoded protein is CASRLAGSSYNEQFF.

This sequence joins TRBV2 and TRBJ1-1, with 10 bases aligning to TRBD1. V was pared by 7 bases and J by 1 base, with 6 bases of the junction left unmatched. Germline CDR1 SNHLY, CDR2 FYNNEI. There are 15 residues in the CDR3. The CDR3 here is CASKPDRGTNTEAFF. The CDR3 DNA reads TGTGCCAGCAAGCCGGACAGGGGGACGAACACTGAAGCTTTCTTT. The whole variable domain, remainder taken from reference TRBV2 and TRBJ1-1, is EPEVTQTPSHQVTQMGQEVILRCVPISNHLYFYWYRQILGQKVEFLVSFYNNEISEKSEIFDDQFSVERPDGSNFTLKIRSTKLEDSAMYFCASKPDRGTNTEAFFGQGTRLTVV.

The J gene is TRBJ2-7, the V gene TRBV30; maybe TRBD2 (6 bases). The CDR3 contains 14 residues. With 2 bases removed from V and 1 base from J, the gap between germline ends came to 12 bases. Germline CDR1 is GTSNPN and CDR2 is SVGIG (reference sequence). In DNA form, the CDR3 reads TGTGCCTGGAGTCAAACGGGACTTTCCTACGAGCAGTACTTC. Protein: CAWSQTGLSYEQYF.

The chain carries TRBV19 and TRBJ2-1; 7 bases agree with TRBD1. V shed 4 bases, J shed 3 bases, and the junction held 3 bases outside the gene matches. Germline V lookup: CDR1 LNHDA, CDR2 SQIVND (reference sequence). The CDR3 runs 14 residues. In DNA form, the CDR3 reads TGTGCCAGTAGTACTAGGACAGGCTACAATGAGCAGTTCTTC. Encoded protein: CASSTRTGYNEQFF. The entire variable domain, with the rest obtained from reference TRBV19 and TRBJ2-1, is as follows: DGGITQSPKYLFRKEGQNVTLSCEQNLNHDAMYWYRQDPGQGLRLIYYSQIVNDFQKGDIAEGYSVSREKKESFPLTVTSAQKNPTAFYLCASSTRTGYNEQFFGPGTRLTVL.